These 18 T cell receptor beta chains originate from one sample sequenced in a study of response to subunit inactivated influenza vaccine. MiXCR, applied by TCRdb to the RT-PCR reads, yields one record per CDR3 protein. Counted here are 700,000 to 800,000 distinct CDR3 sequences, about a fifth occurring once; the ten biggest clones make up 9.5% to 13%. Source: PBMCs from blood, taken roughly 5 days after vaccination. The receptors derive from a man aged 50-59 years who received an inactivated influenza vaccine.

This clonotype was counted only a few times. The chain couples TRBV12-3 or TRBV12-4 to TRBJ2-5; TRBD2 matches 13 bases. The CDR3 spans 15 residues. J lost 10 bases, V lost 5 bases, and 10 bases had no gene match. As DNA, the CDR3 is TGTGCCAGCAGTCCAGACGGACTAGCGGGAGTTGGCCAGTACTTC. Protein: CASSPDGLAGVGQYF.

The CDR3 sequence is CSASEPPNSNQPQHF. The CDR3 nucleotides are TGCAGTGCTAGTGAGCCACCGAATAGCAATCAGCCCCAGCATTTT. The gene calls are TRBV20-1 and TRBJ1-5; D is uncertain. Germline CDR1 is DFQATT and CDR2 is SNEGSKA (reference sequence). With 3 bases removed from V and 0 bases from J, the gap between germline ends came to 12 bases. The CDR3 loop spans 15 amino acids.

This clonotype showed up just a few times. This chain connects TRBV7-2 to TRBJ2-4; D tentatively reads TRBD1 or TRBD2 (5 bases each). This CDR3 spans 15 amino acids. Trimming removed 1 base at V and 3 bases at J, with 10 bases between. Germline V gene lookup returns CDR1 SGHTA and CDR2 FQGNSA. CDR3 coding DNA: TGTGCCAGCAGCTTAGAGGGACCTGGCAAAAACATTCAGTACTTC. Amino acid sequence: CASSLEGPGKNIQYF.

The table lists this clonotype with many counts. This rearrangement joins TRBV7-9 to TRBJ2-2, with unresolved D. The CDR3 spans 15 residues. Germline V gives CDR1 SEHNR, CDR2 FQNEAQ (reference sequence). V gave up 6 bases and J gave up 1 base, with 12 bases separating them. The CDR3 DNA reads TGTGCCAGCAGTCTACCGGGTCAGAACACCGGGGAGCTGTTTTTT. Amino acid sequence: CASSLPGQNTGELFF.

The V and J genes are TRBV12-3 or TRBV12-4 and TRBJ2-3; 10 bases match TRBD2. The CDR3 runs to 16 residues. Trimming at V came to 6 bases and at J to 3 bases, leaving 9 bases not matched to a gene. CDR3 residues: CASRRIAGGETDTQYF. CDR3 nucleotide sequence: TGTGCCAGCAGGCGTATAGCGGGAGGCGAGACAGATACGCAGTATTTT.

This chain uses TRBV6-2 or TRBV6-3 with TRBJ1-6; 7 bases agree with TRBD1. The J segment lost 0 bases and the V segment lost 6 bases, leaving 17 bases of the junction unmatched. The V gene's germline CDR1 is MNHEY and CDR2 SVGEGT. This CDR3 contains 20 residues. The CDR3 DNA sequence: TGTGCCAGCAGCCATTCACTCCCGGGACAGACGAGCTCCTATAATTCACCCCTCCACTTT. Translating gives CASSHSLPGQTSSYNSPLHF.

The chain joins TRBV29-1 to TRBJ2-4; the D call may be TRBD1 or TRBD2 (5 bases each). The CDR3 contains 13 residues. V was cut by 7 bases and J by 9 bases, with 19 bases left in between. Germline CDR1 is SQVTM and CDR2 is ANQGSEA. CDR3 in amino acids: CSASRVGVSIQYF. CDR3 DNA: TGCAGCGCCAGCAGGGTGGGGGTTAGCATTCAGTACTTC. Combining the CDR3 with reference TRBV29-1 and TRBJ2-4 gives the whole variable domain SAVISQKPSRDICQRGTSLTIQCQVDSQVTMMFWYRQQPGQSLTLIATANQGSEATYESGFVIDKFPISRPNLTFSTLTVSNMSPEDSSIYLCSASRVGVSIQYFGAGTRLSVL.

The rearrangement uses TRBV4-2 and TRBJ1-2; D uncertain. V shed 1 base and J shed 1 base, with 4 bases lying between them. The CDR3 is made up of 13 amino acids. Germline CDR1 reads LGHNA; CDR2 reads YNFKEQ. The CDR3 DNA is TGTGCCAGCAGCCAAGGAGTTAACTATGGCTACACCTTC. It codes for CASSQGVNYGYTF.

This clonotype has a count of ten or more. The rearrangement links TRBV12-3 or TRBV12-4 to TRBJ2-4; no firm D call. The V end was cut by 6 bases, the J end by 2 bases, with 11 bases between. The CDR3 is 14 amino acids. The CDR3 loop reads CASSPFVTKNIQYF. DNA of the CDR3: TGTGCCAGCAGCCCCTTTGTGACCAAAAACATTCAGTACTTC.

The chain uses TRBV25-1 and TRBJ2-1, with D perhaps TRBD1 (6 bases). CDR3 size: 12 residues. In germline, CDR1 is MGHDK, CDR2 SYGVNS. V gave up 8 bases and J gave up 4 bases, with 9 bases separating them. The CDR3 reads CASVTGYNEQFF. The DNA for the CDR3 is TGTGCCAGCGTTACAGGGTACAATGAGCAGTTCTTC.

This clonotype was detected a few times. The rearrangement uses TRBV7-2 and TRBJ2-7, with TRBD2 as a possible D gene (5 bases). The germline gives CDR1 SGHTA, CDR2 FQGNSA. This CDR3 contains 14 residues. V lost 5 bases and J 2 bases, leaving 13 bases between the germline ends. CDR3 nucleotides: TGTGCCAGCAGCCCATCGCCCGGGACCTACGAGCAGTACTTC. This gives the protein CASSPSPGTYEQYF.

This clonotype was picked up a small number of times. The chain joins TRBV4-1 to TRBJ1-6; D is perhaps TRBD1 (5 bases). The V gene lost 1 base and the J gene lost 9 bases, with 13 bases spanning the gap. CDR3 length: 15 amino acids. The germline V gene encodes CDR1 MGHRA and CDR2 YSYEKL. The CDR3 loop is CASSQAKQRGSPLHF. The CDR3 region has the DNA TGCGCCAGCAGCCAAGCAAAACAGAGGGGTTCACCCCTCCACTTT.

This clonotype was detected only a few times. V gene TRBV20-1 combines with J gene TRBJ2-5, with a tentative D call TRBD1 (6 bases). CDR3 length: 14 residues. Germline loops: CDR1 DFQATT, CDR2 SNEGSKA (reference sequence). V was pared by 6 bases and J by 5 bases, with 19 bases between. The CDR3 DNA reads as TGCAGTGCCCCTGGACAGCCCTCACGTGAGACCCAGTACTTC. This codes for CSAPGQPSRETQYF.

This chain links TRBV5-1 with TRBJ1-4; D perhaps matches TRBD1 (5 bases). V lost 0 bases to trimming and J lost 6 bases, with 9 bases between them. Germline V gene lookup returns CDR1 SGHRS and CDR2 YFSETQ. The CDR3 length is 14 residues. The CDR3 loop reads CASSLGGFDEKLFF. CDR3 in DNA: TGCGCCAGCAGCTTGGGGGGGTTCGATGAAAAACTGTTTTTT. Using reference TRBV5-1 and TRBJ1-4 for the parts outside the CDR3, the full variable domain is KAGVTQTPRYLIKTRGQQVTLSCSPISGHRSVSWYQQTPGQGLQFLFEYFSETQRNKGNFPGRFSGRQFSNSRSEMNVSTLELGDSALYLCASSLGGFDEKLFFGSGTQLSVL.

The genes are TRBV20-1 and TRBJ2-1, with D possibly being TRBD2 (6 bases). The CDR3 runs to 14 residues. The germline CDR1 and CDR2 sequences are DFQATT and SNEGSKA (reference sequence). Trimming removed 5 bases at V and 1 base at J, with 12 bases between. The CDR3 coding sequence is TGCAGTGCTCAGGGTGGGGGGTCCTACAATGAGCAGTTCTTC. Its protein product is CSAQGGGSYNEQFF.

The chain links TRBV15 to TRBJ1-5; D gene ambiguous. This CDR3 is 15 amino acids long. The germline V gene encodes CDR1 LNHNV and CDR2 YYDKDF (reference sequence). The V and J ends lost 8 bases and 4 bases respectively, with 18 bases between them. CDR3 coding DNA: TGTGCCACCCGAAAGTACGCGGGCCTGAATCAGCCCCAGCATTTT. This gives the protein CATRKYAGLNQPQHF. Filled out from reference TRBV15 and TRBJ1-5, the complete variable domain reads DAMVIQNPRYQVTQFGKPVTLSCSQTLNHNVMYWYQQKSSQAPKLLFHYYDKDFNNEADTPDNFQSRRPNTSFCFLDIRSPGLGDTAMYLCATRKYAGLNQPQHFGDGTRLSIL.

This clonotype was observed a handful of times. The chain links TRBV18 to TRBJ2-7; TRBD2 matches 13 bases. The CDR3 covers 16 residues. CDR1 KGHSH and CDR2 LQKENI come from the germline V gene. The V and J ends lost 2 bases and 2 bases, in that order; junction bases with no gene match: 3. The CDR3 DNA reads as TGTGCCAGCTCACCAGGGACTAGCGGGACTACCTACGAGCAGTACTTC. Protein sequence: CASSPGTSGTTYEQYF.

V gene TRBV4-3 combines with J gene TRBJ2-7; 7 bases are shared with TRBD1. Germline CDR1 reads LGHNA; CDR2 reads YSLEER. V was pared by 1 base and J by 2 bases, with 8 bases of the junction left unmatched. This CDR3 contains 16 residues. CDR3 in amino acids: CASSQAQDRPTYEQYF. Written as DNA, the CDR3 is TGCGCCAGCAGCCAAGCCCAGGACAGGCCCACCTACGAGCAGTACTTC.